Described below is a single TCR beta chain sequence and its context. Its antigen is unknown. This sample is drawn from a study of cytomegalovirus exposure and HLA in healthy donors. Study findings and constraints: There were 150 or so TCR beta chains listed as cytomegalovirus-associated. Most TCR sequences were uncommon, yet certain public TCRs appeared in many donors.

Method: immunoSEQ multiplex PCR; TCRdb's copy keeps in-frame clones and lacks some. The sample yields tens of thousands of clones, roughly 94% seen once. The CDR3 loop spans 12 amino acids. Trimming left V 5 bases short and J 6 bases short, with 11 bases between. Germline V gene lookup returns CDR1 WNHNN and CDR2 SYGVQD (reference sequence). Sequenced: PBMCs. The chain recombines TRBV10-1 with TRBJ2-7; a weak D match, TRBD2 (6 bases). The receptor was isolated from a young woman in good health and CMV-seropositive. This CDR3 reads CASSPTRSEQYF. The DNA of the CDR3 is TGCGCCAGCAGTCCGACTAGGAGCGAGCAGTACTTC.